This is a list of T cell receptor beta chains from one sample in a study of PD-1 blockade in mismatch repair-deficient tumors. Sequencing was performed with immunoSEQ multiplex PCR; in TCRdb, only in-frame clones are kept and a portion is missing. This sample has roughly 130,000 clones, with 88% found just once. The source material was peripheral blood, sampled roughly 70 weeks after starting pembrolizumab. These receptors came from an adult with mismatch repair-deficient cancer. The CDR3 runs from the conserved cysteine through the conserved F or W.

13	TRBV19	CASSQTLNTEAFF
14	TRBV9	CASSVSMGDDEQFF
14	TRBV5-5	CASSLPGSRETQYF
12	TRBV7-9	CASGDLSYEQYF
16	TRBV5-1	CASSSLAGATYNEQFF
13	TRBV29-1	CSVAQGLAGELFF
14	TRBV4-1	CASRGGENTGELFF
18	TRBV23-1	CASRQTSVGGSSTDTQYF
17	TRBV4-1	CASSQGGGSLAKNIQYF
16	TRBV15	CATSPLDRGGNQPQHF
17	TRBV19	CAVSVYKYPDGGNIQYF